This T cell receptor (beta chain) stems from a study of blood T cell repertoires in COVID-19. Across the whole study: Acute-phase and convalescent COVID-19 samples originated in the United States, Italy and Spain. In each case, the material was cDNA or gDNA derived from T cells, B-cell-depleted T cells, or PBMCs.

Repertoires were generated with immunoSEQ multiplex PCR, while TCRdb's copy carries only in-frame clones and drops some. The table shows tens of thousands of clones, with about 79% occurring only once. CDR1 and CDR2 from the germline V gene are SGHTS and YDEGEE. The V gene end was trimmed by 3 bases and the J gene end by 1 base; junction bases not matched to a gene: 6. There are 18 residues in the CDR3. The V call is TRBV5-8, the J call TRBJ2-1; 14 bases map to TRBD2. Sequencing was done on a sample of peripheral blood. The clonotype originates from a human donor in a cohort sampled during active COVID-19. The CDR3 sequence is CASSSGLAGGGSYNEQFF. The CDR3 DNA reads TGTGCCAGCAGCTCCGGACTAGCGGGAGGTGGATCCTACAATGAGCAGTTCTTC.